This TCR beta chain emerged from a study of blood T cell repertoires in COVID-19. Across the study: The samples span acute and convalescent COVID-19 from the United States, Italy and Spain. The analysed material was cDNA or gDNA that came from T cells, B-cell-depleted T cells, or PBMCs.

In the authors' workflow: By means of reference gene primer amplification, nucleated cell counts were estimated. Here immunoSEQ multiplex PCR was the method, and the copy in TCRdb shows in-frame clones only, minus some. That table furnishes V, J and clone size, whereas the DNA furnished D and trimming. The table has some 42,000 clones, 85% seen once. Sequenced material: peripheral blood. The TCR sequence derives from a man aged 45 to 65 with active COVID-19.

CDR3: CASSLRVLASGRENIQYF. The CDR3 DNA is TGTGCCAGCAGTTTAAGGGTTCTGGCTAGCGGGAGGGAAAACATTCAGTACTTC. The chain employs TRBV27 and TRBJ2-4; 12 nucleotides agree with TRBD2. CDR3 length: 18 residues. Germline loops: CDR1 MNHEY, CDR2 SMNVEV (reference sequence). V lost 2 bases and J lost 5; bases outside the gene matches: 10.